Listed here is a single T cell receptor beta chain. No antigen is known for it. This specimen comes from a study of Ad26.COV2.S vaccination and SARS-CoV-2 variants. Study results and caveats: Spike-specific TCR breadth ran higher among vaccine recipients than placebo recipients. Analyses that measured TCR breadth and depth may have underestimated total T cell responses. Vaccine and placebo recipients had comparable breadth of non-spike TCRs.

Using immunoSEQ multiplex PCR, the repertoire was profiled, and TCRdb retains in-frame clones only, with some absent. The data contain about 410,000 clones, 89% of them singletons. This CDR3 is built from 16 residues. Germline V gives CDR1 SNHLY, CDR2 FYNNEI. With 2 bases clipped from V and 9 bases from J, the junction kept 11 bases outside the gene matches. Noted treatment: 15 to 20 received Ad26.COV2.S at low or high dose, single or two shots; several received placebo; per-sample allocation not given. Day 63 after the first injection of vaccine or placebo was the sampling time. Boston supplied an adult donor aged 18-55 years.

V and J are TRBV2 and TRBJ2-1; TRBD2 agrees at 9 bases. The receptor comes from a person aged 18-60 years who received the Ad26.COV2.S COVID-19 vaccine or a placebo. The sample here was peripheral blood, taken in a trial of Ad26.COV2.S vaccine versus placebo. Here the CDR3 DNA reads TGTGCCAGCAGTGAACGGTTTGTAGCGGGAGAAGCTGAGCAGTTCTTC. It yields the protein CASSERFVAGEAEQFF. Using reference TRBV2 and TRBJ2-1 for the parts outside the CDR3, the full variable domain is EPEVTQTPSHQVTQMGQEVILRCVPISNHLYFYWYRQILGQKVEFLVSFYNNEISEKSEIFDDQFSVERPDGSNFTLKIRSTKLEDSAMYFCASSERFVAGEAEQFFGPGTRLTVL.